Listed below are T cell receptor beta chains from one sample, sequenced in a study of shared clonotypes between healthy human individuals. Using immunoSEQ multiplex PCR, the repertoire was profiled, and TCRdb retains in-frame clones only, with some absent. Among around 2.3 million clones listed, almost 96% were seen once. The sample was naive CD4+ T cells sorted from blood. The receptors shown here come from a young man in good health. Each CDR3 is given with its conserved first and last residue. D genes are given only for firm matches. Rows may omit the clone size; those that give it use once, few, many or a size class.

v_gene: TRBV10-3
len: 12
j_gene: TRBJ2-7
d_gene: NA
abundance: NA
CDR3nt: TGTGCCATCTCCGGACATCCCTACGAGCAGTACTTC
CDR3aa: CAISGHPYEQYF

v_gene: TRBV27
len: 16
j_gene: TRBJ2-7
d_gene: TRBD1
abundance: NA
CDR3nt: TGTGCCAGCAGTTTACAGGGGGCAGGGAGGTCCTACGAGCAGTACTTC
CDR3aa: CASSLQGAGRSYEQYF

v_gene: TRBV5-6
len: 14
j_gene: TRBJ1-1
d_gene: TRBD1
abundance: NA
CDR3nt: TGTGCCAGCAGCCCACAGGGGAGGAACACTGAAGCTTTCTTT
CDR3aa: CASSPQGRNTEAFF

v_gene: TRBV5-4
len: 15
j_gene: TRBJ2-5
d_gene: TRBD2
abundance: NA
CDR3nt: TGTGCCAGCAGTGGCGGGACTAGCGCGCAAGAGACCCAGTACTTC
CDR3aa: CASSGGTSAQETQYF

v_gene: TRBV28
len: 15
j_gene: TRBJ1-3
d_gene: TRBD1
abundance: NA
CDR3nt: TGTGCCAGCTGGAGGGGACAGGGGACTGGAAACACCATATATTTT
CDR3aa: CASWRGQGTGNTIYF

v_gene: TRBV4-3
len: 13
j_gene: TRBJ1-2
d_gene: NA
abundance: NA
CDR3nt: TGCGCCAGCAGCCAAGAATGGTCCGGGCGAAGGGTTTTC
CDR3aa: CASSQEWSGRRVF

v_gene: TRBV6-1
len: 13
j_gene: TRBJ2-7
d_gene: TRBD1
abundance: NA
CDR3nt: TGTGCCAGCAGAGACAGGGACCTCTACGAGCAGTACTTC
CDR3aa: CASRDRDLYEQYF

v_gene: TRBV5-1
len: 15
j_gene: TRBJ2-7
d_gene: TRBD1
abundance: NA
CDR3nt: TGCGCCAGCAGCTTACGAACCGGGACAGGGAGCGAGCAGTACTTC
CDR3aa: CASSLRTGTGSEQYF

v_gene: TRBV10-3
len: 16
j_gene: TRBJ2-5
d_gene: TRBD2
abundance: NA
CDR3nt: TGTGCCATCAGTGAGAGTCGCGGGGGGGCGGATGAGACCCAGTACTTC
CDR3aa: CAISESRGGADETQYF

v_gene: TRBV7-9
len: 14
j_gene: TRBJ2-5
d_gene: TRBD2
abundance: once
CDR3nt: TGTGCCAGCAGCTTGGGGGGAGGGTCGGAGACCCAGTACTTC
CDR3aa: CASSLGGGSETQYF

v_gene: TRBV19
len: 14
j_gene: TRBJ2-7
d_gene: TRBD1
abundance: NA
CDR3nt: TGTGCCAGTAGTGGGGGACAGGCGACCTACGAGCAGTACTTC
CDR3aa: CASSGGQATYEQYF

v_gene: TRBV9
len: 16
j_gene: TRBJ2-5
d_gene: TRBD2
abundance: NA
CDR3nt: TGTGCCAGCAGCGTATTGGCGGGGGGGCTCCAAGAGACCCAGTACTTC
CDR3aa: CASSVLAGGLQETQYF

v_gene: TRBV28
len: 13
j_gene: TRBJ2-1
d_gene: TRBD2
abundance: NA
CDR3nt: TGTGCCAGCAGGTCTAGCGGGAACAATGAGCAGTTCTTC
CDR3aa: CASRSSGNNEQFF

v_gene: TRBV19
len: 14
j_gene: TRBJ1-5
d_gene: NA
abundance: NA
CDR3nt: TGTGCCAGTAACAATCGGGCTAGCAATCAGCCCCAGCATTTT
CDR3aa: CASNNRASNQPQHF

v_gene: TRBV9
len: 15
j_gene: TRBJ2-3
d_gene: TRBD2
abundance: once
CDR3nt: TGTGCCAGCAGCACGAGCGGGACTCACACAGATACGCAGTATTTT
CDR3aa: CASSTSGTHTDTQYF

v_gene: TRBV18
len: 15
j_gene: TRBJ2-7
d_gene: TRBD1
abundance: NA
CDR3nt: TGTGCCAGCTCACCGGGACAGCCTCAAGCCTACGAGCAGTACTTC
CDR3aa: CASSPGQPQAYEQYF

v_gene: TRBV11-2
len: 14
j_gene: TRBJ1-6
d_gene: NA
abundance: NA
CDR3nt: TGTGCCAGCAGCTTAGGGGGTGGGAGTTCACCCCTCCACTTT
CDR3aa: CASSLGGGSSPLHF

v_gene: TRBV5-4
len: 18
j_gene: TRBJ1-1
d_gene: NA
abundance: NA
CDR3nt: TGTGCCAGCAGCTTGGGTGATCTGCGTGAGACAGGGAACACTGAAGCTTTCTTT
CDR3aa: CASSLGDLRETGNTEAFF

v_gene: TRBV28
len: 13
j_gene: TRBJ2-2
d_gene: NA
abundance: NA
CDR3nt: TGTGCCAGTTCGGGACAGAACACCGGGGAGCTGTTTTTT
CDR3aa: CASSGQNTGELFF

v_gene: TRBV6-5
len: 14
j_gene: TRBJ1-2
d_gene: TRBD1
abundance: NA
CDR3nt: TGTGCCAGCAGATCAAACCAGGGGGCCGGTGGCTACACCTTC
CDR3aa: CASRSNQGAGGYTF

v_gene: TRBV19
len: 13
j_gene: TRBJ2-2
d_gene: NA
abundance: NA
CDR3nt: TGTGCCAGTAGGGATGCGAACACCGGGGAGCTGTTTTTT
CDR3aa: CASRDANTGELFF

v_gene: TRBV28
len: 12
j_gene: TRBJ1-1
d_gene: NA
abundance: NA
CDR3nt: TGTGCCAGCAGTTTCTGGGGGACTGAAGCTTTCTTT
CDR3aa: CASSFWGTEAFF

v_gene: TRBV10-3
len: 18
j_gene: TRBJ2-7
d_gene: TRBD2
abundance: NA
CDR3nt: TGTGCCATCAGTGACCCGGCGGGAGCGGAGGGACTCTCCTACGAGCAGTACTTC
CDR3aa: CAISDPAGAEGLSYEQYF

v_gene: TRBV6-1
len: 16
j_gene: TRBJ1-3
d_gene: TRBD1
abundance: NA
CDR3nt: TGTGCCAGCAGTGAAGCTGCAGGGGGAAGTGGAAACACCATATATTTT
CDR3aa: CASSEAAGGSGNTIYF

v_gene: TRBV27
len: 16
j_gene: TRBJ1-3
d_gene: NA
abundance: NA
CDR3nt: TGTGCCAGCAGTTTAGTTGGGGGTTTCTCTGGAAACACCATATATTTT
CDR3aa: CASSLVGGFSGNTIYF

v_gene: TRBV14
len: 15
j_gene: TRBJ2-7
d_gene: TRBD1
abundance: NA
CDR3nt: TGTGCCAGCAGCCAAGCGGACAGGGCGTCCTACGAGCAGTACTTC
CDR3aa: CASSQADRASYEQYF

v_gene: TRBV2
len: 14
j_gene: TRBJ1-1
d_gene: NA
abundance: NA
CDR3nt: TGTGCCAGCCGGAGGACAGCTTTAAACACTGAAGCTTTCTTT
CDR3aa: CASRRTALNTEAFF

v_gene: TRBV18
len: 13
j_gene: TRBJ2-5
d_gene: NA
abundance: NA
CDR3nt: TGTGCCAGCTCACCAAACAGCCAAGAGACCCAGTACTTC
CDR3aa: CASSPNSQETQYF

v_gene: TRBV6-1
len: 15
j_gene: TRBJ2-7
d_gene: TRBD1
abundance: once
CDR3nt: TGTGCCAGCAGTGAAGCAATGGACAGGGGCTACGAGCAGTACTTC
CDR3aa: CASSEAMDRGYEQYF

v_gene: TRBV10-3
len: 13
j_gene: TRBJ2-5
d_gene: NA
abundance: NA
CDR3nt: TGTGCCATCGGGGACACCTTCCAAGAGACCCAGTACTTC
CDR3aa: CAIGDTFQETQYF

v_gene: TRBV19
len: 12
j_gene: TRBJ2-4
d_gene: NA
abundance: few
CDR3nt: TGTGCCAGTAGTCTGGGCTTAAACATTCAGTACTTC
CDR3aa: CASSLGLNIQYF

v_gene: TRBV4-3
len: 16
j_gene: TRBJ2-3
d_gene: TRBD2
abundance: NA
CDR3nt: TGCGCCAGCAGCCAAGATCGCGGCGGGAGTCGAAATACGCAGTATTTT
CDR3aa: CASSQDRGGSRNTQYF

v_gene: TRBV7-3
len: 15
j_gene: TRBJ1-3
d_gene: TRBD1
abundance: NA
CDR3nt: TGTGCCAGCAGCTTAACAGGGGGCCCTGGAAACACCATATATTTT
CDR3aa: CASSLTGGPGNTIYF

v_gene: TRBV27
len: 14
j_gene: TRBJ2-2
d_gene: NA
abundance: NA
CDR3nt: TGTGCCAGCACAGGACACCAGGGCACCGGGGAGCTGTTTTTT
CDR3aa: CASTGHQGTGELFF

v_gene: TRBV6-1
len: 12
j_gene: TRBJ1-4
d_gene: NA
abundance: NA
CDR3nt: TGTGCCAGCATGACAGGTCGGGAAAAACTGTTTTTT
CDR3aa: CASMTGREKLFF

v_gene: TRBV15
len: 13
j_gene: TRBJ1-5
d_gene: NA
abundance: NA
CDR3nt: TGTGCCACCAGCCAAGGGGTGTATCAGCCCCAGCATTTT
CDR3aa: CATSQGVYQPQHF

v_gene: TRBV5-1
len: 14
j_gene: TRBJ2-3
d_gene: NA
abundance: NA
CDR3nt: TGCGCCAGCAGCTTGGGGGCGTTCACAGATACGCAGTATTTT
CDR3aa: CASSLGAFTDTQYF

v_gene: TRBV5-8
len: 17
j_gene: TRBJ2-4
d_gene: NA
abundance: NA
CDR3nt: TGTGCCAGCAGCTTGACCCTTCCGGGGGTGGCCAAAAACATTCAGTACTTC
CDR3aa: CASSLTLPGVAKNIQYF

v_gene: TRBV5-1
len: 14
j_gene: TRBJ1-4
d_gene: TRBD1
abundance: NA
CDR3nt: TGCGCCAGCAGCACAGGGGTCGTCAATGAAAAACTGTTTTTT
CDR3aa: CASSTGVVNEKLFF

v_gene: TRBV2
len: 15
j_gene: TRBJ2-3
d_gene: NA
abundance: NA
CDR3nt: TGTGCCAGCACGGCTTTCCAAACTAGCACAGATACGCAGTATTTT
CDR3aa: CASTAFQTSTDTQYF